What follows is one T cell receptor (beta chain) and its context. What it recognizes is unknown. The data originate from a study of CD8+CD57+ T cells in acquired aplastic anemia. Study-wide background: Sorted CD4+ and CD8+ cells gave an average of about 3.4 ug of DNA. Healthy donor CD4+ cell samples had a mean of around 10 million reads. Notes on the study in general: There were around 28 CD8+ CDR3 sequences that occurred in both patients and controls.

Genomic DNA provided the template from which TCR beta VDJ and CDR3 profiles were obtained. From the reads, TCRdb called clonotypes with MiXCR, one entry per CDR3 protein. The repertoire holds 150,000 to 200,000 distinct CDR3 sequences, with about 47% as singletons. The germline CDR1 and CDR2 sequences are MNHEY and SVGAGI. CDR3 length: 15 amino acids. With 4 bases removed from V and 5 bases from J, the gap between germline ends came to 15 bases. The sample consisted of sorted CD4+, CD8+, or CD8+CD57+ T cells (not recorded which) from PBMCs. The chain has TRBV6-5 and TRBJ1-5, with D possibly TRBD1 on 6 matching bases. The sequence was collected from a human donor in good health. CDR3 sequence reads: CASSFRPGAHQPQHF. CDR3 DNA sequence: TGTGCCAGCAGTTTCCGGCCAGGGGCGCATCAGCCCCAGCATTTT.